This T cell receptor (beta chain) came from a study of somatic mutations in cytotoxic T cells in rheumatoid arthritis. Study at large: Blood from the patient (about 30 ml EDTA) was drawn right after diagnosis, pretreatment.

Under the authors' procedure: Matches were rare between published virus-specific TCRB sequences and patient CD8+ clones exceeding 1%. Libraries were prepared by immunoSEQ multiplex PCR; TCRdb keeps only in-frame clonotypes and omits some of them. V and J calls and clone size are copied from that table; D and trimming were computed from the DNA. Altogether some 2,000 clones are present, roughly four fifths being singletons, with the ten largest covering more than 35%. Germline V gene data show CDR1 as MNHNS and CDR2 as SASEGT. CDR3 length: 14 amino acids. V shed 5 bases and J shed 6 bases, with 15 bases lying between them. On this clone: Its antigen is not known.

Broader study findings: CD8+ T-cell clonality did not differ significantly between rheumatoid arthritis patients and age-matched healthy controls.

Positive magnetic bead selection, which isolated the CD4+ and CD8+ cells, was followed by a flow cytometry check of purity. This TCR derives from an adult with rheumatoid arthritis. The V gene is TRBV6-1, the J gene TRBJ2-3; D ambiguous. The sequencing sample was made of CD8+ T cells sorted from blood. Here the CDR3 reads CASSRELVSDTQYF. CDR3 nucleotide sequence: TGTGCCAGCAGTCGTGAGCTAGTATCGGATACGCAGTATTTT.